The 28 T cell receptor beta chains presented below share a single source sample, sequenced in a study of shared clonotypes between healthy human individuals (TCRdb year 2020). Library prep was done by the immunoSEQ multiplex PCR assay. Not all clones reach the TCRdb copy of this immuneACCESS table, which keeps in-frame sequences only. Checked studies attribute under half of the gap to unresolved V genes and leave the rest unexplained. For this sample the table gives around 100,000 clones, of which approximately 61% were detected only once. Around 41% of the sample goes to the ten largest clones. Source material: memory CD8+ T cells sorted from blood. The cell subset or site label on this specimen signifies: CD45RO+ cells pooled with CCR7-negative TemRA cells. These receptor sequences come from a man aged 25-45 years in good health.

At least ten counts were recorded for this clone. The rearrangement uses TRBV5-5 and TRBJ1-1; D remains unclear. Germline lookup yields CDR1 SGHKS and CDR2 YYEKEE (reference sequence). The V and J ends lost 0 bases and 7 bases respectively, with 7 bases between them. The CDR3 runs to 12 residues. This CDR3 is CASSLGISEAFF. CDR3 sequence (DNA): TGTGCCAGCAGCTTGGGTATCAGTGAAGCTTTCTTT.

Only one count was recorded for this clone. A far larger clone lies a single base away; this is likely a read error. The chain links TRBV10-3 to TRBJ2-7; no reliable D call. V lost 4 bases to trimming and J lost 3 bases, with 7 bases between them. This CDR3 is 12 amino acids long. Germline CDR1 is ENHRY and CDR2 is SYGVKD. CDR3 DNA sequence: TGTGCCATCAGTGGTATTGACTACGAGCAGTACTTC. This translates into CAISGIDYEQYF.

The chain couples TRBV11-3 to TRBJ2-7, with TRBD2 matching 10 bases. The V gene end was trimmed by 8 bases and the J gene end by 6 bases; junction bases not matched to a gene: 7. The CDR3 has 13 residues. In germline, CDR1 is SGHNT, CDR2 YENEEA. In DNA form, the CDR3 reads TGTGCCAGCGGTCAGCGGGAGGGATCCGAGCAGTACTTC. As protein: CASGQREGSEQYF.

V usage is TRBV25-1 and J usage is TRBJ2-1, with a possible D match to TRBD1 (5 bases). The ends were cut back, 1 base at V and 2 bases at J, with 18 bases in the middle. Germline-derived CDR1 and CDR2 are MGHDK and SYGVNS. The CDR3 runs to 18 residues. The CDR3 DNA is TGTGCCAGCAGTGAATTCCCGCAGGGTCCCCTTACCTACAATGAGCAGTTCTTC. It yields the protein CASSEFPQGPLTYNEQFF.

The chain has TRBV28 and TRBJ2-1, with D unresolved. Germline V gene data show CDR1 as MDHEN and CDR2 as SYDVKM. Trimming removed 3 bases from V and 4 bases from J, with 4 bases in between. This CDR3 contains 12 residues. Written as DNA, the CDR3 is TGTGCCAGCAGTTTCGAGTACAATGAGCAGTTCTTC. Protein product: CASSFEYNEQFF.

In DNA, the CDR3 is TGTGCCAGCAGTGAAAGACCCCCGGCGGCAACTAATGAAAAACTGTTTTTT. This sequence encodes CASSERPPAATNEKLFF. The chain is built from TRBV25-1 and TRBJ1-4; D is undetermined. The V gene lost 2 bases and the J gene lost 0 bases, with 13 bases spanning the gap. The CDR3 consists of 17 residues. Looked up from germline, CDR1 is MGHDK and CDR2 is SYGVNS. Filled out from reference TRBV25-1 and TRBJ1-4, the complete variable domain reads EADIYQTPRYLVIGTGKKITLECSQTMGHDKMYWYQQDPGMELHLIHYSYGVNSTEKGDLSSESTVSRIRTEHFPLTLESARPSHTSQYLCASSERPPAATNEKLFFGSGTQLSVL.

The chain is built from TRBV5-4 and TRBJ2-2; 7 bases agree with TRBD2. V gave up 2 bases and J gave up 6 bases; unmatched junction bases: 7. The V gene's germline CDR1 is SGHNT and CDR2 YYREEE (reference sequence). CDR3 length: 15 amino acids. As DNA, the CDR3 is TGTGCCAGCAGCTTCAACGGGAGGTGGGCCGGGGAGCTGTTTTTT. This encodes CASSFNGRWAGELFF.

In its sample, this clone was seen a few times. The chain uses TRBV25-1 and TRBJ2-6, with D possibly being TRBD1 or TRBD2 (7 bases each). The CDR3 runs to 18 residues. Trimming took 6 bases from V and 0 from J, leaving 18 bases between them. Germline CDR1 reads MGHDK; CDR2 reads SYGVNS. The CDR3 DNA reads TGTGCCAGCAGCGATAGGGGGGGACAGACCTCTGGGGCCAACGTCCTGACTTTC. Its protein product is CASSDRGGQTSGANVLTF.

Points on this clone: Other nucleotide sequences in the sample specify the same CDR3. The CDR3 sequence is CASSPLAGGRDTQYF. The CDR3 DNA sequence: TGCGCCAGCAGTCCCCTAGCGGGAGGGAGAGATACGCAGTATTTT. This chain links TRBV5-1 with TRBJ2-3; 12 bases align to TRBD2. CDR3 length equals 15 residues. CDR1 SGHRS and CDR2 YFSETQ come from the germline V gene. V lost 5 bases to trimming and J lost 5 bases; unmatched junction nucleotides: 6.

The chain employs TRBV2 and TRBJ2-7; D may be TRBD1 (6 bases). V shed 6 bases and J shed 5 bases, with 11 bases lying between them. This CDR3 region has 12 residues. Germline V gene sequence: CDR1 SNHLY, CDR2 FYNNEI. The CDR3 region has the DNA TGTGCCAGCAGGGTACAGGGAAACGAGCAGTACTTC. Protein product: CASRVQGNEQYF.

This clone was recorded a few times. The gene calls are TRBV29-1 and TRBJ1-1; 9 bases line up with TRBD1. The CDR3 loop spans 12 amino acids. The germline gives CDR1 SQVTM, CDR2 ANQGSEA. J was trimmed by 7 bases and V by 6 bases; bases with no gene match: 6. The CDR3 protein is CSVRQGDFEAFF. CDR3 in DNA: TGCAGCGTCCGACAGGGGGATTTTGAAGCTTTCTTT.

V usage is TRBV5-4 and J usage is TRBJ2-7; the match to TRBD2 covers 7 bases. The V gene's germline CDR1 is SGHNT and CDR2 YYREEE (reference sequence). V shed 4 bases and J 2 bases; nucleotides not matched to a gene: 15. The CDR3 runs to 17 residues. CDR3 residues: CASSTSTGGGPTYEQYF. The CDR3 nucleotides read TGTGCCAGCAGCACCTCAACGGGGGGTGGACCTACCTACGAGCAGTACTTC.

The V and J genes are TRBV2 and TRBJ1-1; D is undetermined. CDR1 is SNHLY, CDR2 FYNNEI, per germline. Deletions cut 5 bases from V and 9 bases from J, with 16 bases between. The CDR3 loop spans 13 amino acids. The CDR3 DNA reads as TGTGCCAGCAGTAACGCTTTTCTCCAAAAAGCTTTCTTT. It yields the protein CASSNAFLQKAFF.

The rearrangement links TRBV5-6 to TRBJ2-1; D is unresolved. Trimming took 2 bases from V and 8 from J, leaving 11 bases between them. Germline CDR1 and CDR2: SGHDT and YYEEEE. The CDR3 totals 13 residues. The CDR3 DNA follows: TGTGCCAGCAGCTTCTGGGTAACCGATGAGCAGTTCTTC. Its protein is CASSFWVTDEQFF. The variable domain in full, with the rest retrieved from reference TRBV5-6 and TRBJ2-1, is DAGVTQSPTHLIKTRGQQVTLRCSPKSGHDTVSWYQQALGQGPQFIFQYYEEEERQRGNFPDRFSGHQFPNYSSELNVNALLLGDSALYLCASSFWVTDEQFFGPGTRLTVL.

V usage is TRBV4-2 and J usage is TRBJ1-5, with D uncertain. CDR1 and CDR2 from the germline V gene are LGHNA and YNFKEQ. CDR3 length: 15 amino acids. The V end lost 1 base, the J end lost 10 bases, and 17 bases lay between the germline ends. The CDR3 DNA follows: TGTGCCAGCAGCCAAGGAGTTGGGCAGTATCTTCCCCAGCATTTT. Its translation is CASSQGVGQYLPQHF.

The V call is TRBV10-3, the J call TRBJ1-1; the match to TRBD1 covers 7 bases. Unmatched junction bases numbered 11, after V lost 3 bases and J lost 1 base. The germline CDR1 and CDR2 sequences are ENHRY and SYGVKD. The CDR3 spans 17 residues. As DNA, the CDR3 is TGTGCCATCAGTGATAACTTATTACAGGGGAGGAACACTGAAGCTTTCTTT. The encoded protein is CAISDNLLQGRNTEAFF.

About this clone itself: This likely reflects a read error, since a far larger clone is one base away. The rearrangement joins TRBV6-1 to TRBJ2-3, with 9 positions matching TRBD1. This CDR3 has 14 amino acids. With V trimmed by 5 bases and J by 1 base, 1 base remained unmatched. Looked up from germline, CDR1 is MNHNS and CDR2 is SASEGT. The CDR3 loop reads CASSRQGGTDTQYF. CDR3 bases: TGTGCCAGCAGTCGACAGGGGGGCACAGATACGCAGTATTTT.

V is TRBV10-3 and J is TRBJ1-2; no firm D call. V gave up 3 bases and J gave up 3 bases, with 14 bases separating them. CDR1 and CDR2 from the germline V gene are ENHRY and SYGVKD. The CDR3 runs 15 residues. CDR3 residues: CAISEGRSSDYGYTF. The CDR3 coding sequence is TGTGCCATCAGTGAAGGCCGATCCTCAGACTATGGCTACACCTTC.

The J gene is TRBJ2-3, the V gene TRBV10-2; D is unclear. The length of the CDR3 is 14 residues. The germline V and J ends were trimmed by 4 bases and 5 bases, with 13 bases remaining between them. The germline V gene has CDR1 WSHSY and CDR2 SAAADI. The CDR3 sequence: CASSVTFLGDTQYF. The DNA for the CDR3 is TGCGCCAGCAGTGTTACATTTCTTGGAGATACGCAGTATTTT.

This chain connects TRBV5-1 to TRBJ2-7; 8 nucleotides match TRBD1. V dropped 6 bases and J dropped 3; count of bases not matched to a gene: 2. In germline, CDR1 is SGHRS, CDR2 YFSETQ. This CDR3 is built from 12 residues. The CDR3 DNA is TGCGCCAGCACCGGACAGGGCTACGAGCAGTACTTC. Protein sequence: CASTGQGYEQYF.

Many counts were recorded for this clone. The chain links TRBV21-1 to TRBJ2-7. TRBV21-1 is a pseudogene. The CDR3 length is 14 residues. In DNA form, the CDR3 reads TGTGCCAGCAGCAATGAGGGGCGCGGCTACGAGCAGTACTTC. This gives the protein CASSNEGRGYEQYF.

The chain is built from TRBV2 and TRBJ1-4; 7 positions agree with TRBD1. Germline-derived CDR1 and CDR2 are SNHLY and FYNNEI. With 9 bases clipped from V and 7 bases from J, the junction kept 5 bases outside the gene matches. The CDR3 is made up of 12 amino acids. The CDR3 is CASRQGVEKLFF. CDR3 nucleotides: TGTGCCAGTAGACAGGGTGTTGAAAAACTGTTTTTT.

The V gene is TRBV27, the J gene TRBJ2-2; D is uncertain. Trimming left V 0 bases short and J 8 bases short, with 4 bases between. The CDR3 is 12 amino acids. From germline, CDR1 is MNHEY and CDR2 SMNVEV (reference sequence). Written as DNA, the CDR3 is TGTGCCAGCAGTTTATCGGTAGGGGAGCTGTTTTTT. It is translated as CASSLSVGELFF.

The table lists this clone with a count of one. V usage is TRBV29-1 and J usage is TRBJ2-7; 7 bases map to TRBD1. V dropped 4 bases and J dropped 6; count of bases not matched to a gene: 9. There are 13 residues in the CDR3. CDR1 is SQVTM, CDR2 ANQGSEA, per germline. The CDR3 spells CSVALTGNGEQYF. The CDR3 DNA reads as TGCAGCGTTGCTCTGACAGGGAACGGCGAGCAGTACTTC.

The gene calls are TRBV5-1 and TRBJ2-1, with 7 bases lining up with TRBD1. The CDR3 loop spans 12 amino acids. Germline CDR1 reads SGHRS; CDR2 reads YFSETQ. Trimming took 3 bases from V and 10 from J; bases not matched to a gene: 4. Written as DNA, the CDR3 is TGCGCCAGCAGCTCAGACAGGGTAGAGCAGTTCTTC. Amino acid sequence: CASSSDRVEQFF.

The genes are TRBV5-1 and TRBJ2-1; D is uncertain. The CDR3 sequence is 13 residues long. Germline CDR1 and CDR2: SGHRS and YFSETQ. V dropped 4 bases and J dropped 4 bases, with 9 bases sitting between them. The CDR3 DNA follows: TGCGCCAGCAGCCCCCCTCTATACAATGAGCAGTTCTTC. This translates into CASSPPLYNEQFF.

V is TRBV29-1 and J is TRBJ2-1, with 7 bases lining up with TRBD2. V trimming: 6 bases; J trimming: 8 bases; junction bases outside the gene matches: 7. The CDR3 runs to 12 residues. Germline-derived CDR1 and CDR2 are SQVTM and ANQGSEA. The CDR3 region is CSVEDLADEQFF. For the CDR3, the DNA is TGCAGCGTGGAGGATCTAGCGGATGAGCAGTTCTTC.

This clone appeared a few times. The V and J genes are TRBV29-1 and TRBJ1-5; weak D call: TRBD1 (6 bases). Trimming took off 6 bases at V and 3 bases at J, with 12 bases between the two ends. The CDR3 covers 13 residues. Per germline, CDR1 SQVTM and CDR2 ANQGSEA. CDR3 bases: TGCAGCGTCCGGGACAACTACAATCAGCCCCAGCATTTT. Translation gives CSVRDNYNQPQHF.